This is a list of T cell receptor beta chains from one sample in a study of blood T cells in healthy people across ages. TCRdb re-analysed the 5' RACE reads in MiXCR, keeping a single row per CDR3 protein. Of 500,000 to 550,000 distinct CDR3 sequences detected, around 24% appear once; the ten largest clones hold around 10%. The sample was also linked to a second study, of T cells of mothers and their children.

The sample comprised blood. These receptor sequences come from a boy aged 5-17 years in good health. CDR3s include the opening cysteine and the closing phenylalanine or tryptophan. D genes are given only for firm matches. Size is omitted from some rows. Given values are once, few, many or a class for expanded clones.

D gene | J gene | V gene | clone size | CDR3 DNA | CDR3 protein
NA | TRBJ2-5 | TRBV3-1 | many | TGTGCCAGCAGCCAAGATGACTTTCAAGAGACCCAGTACTTC | CASSQDDFQETQYF
TRBD2 | TRBJ2-3 | TRBV7-9 | few | TGTGCCAGCAGAGTAGCGGGAGGCCTCGAAGATACGCAGTATTTT | CASRVAGGLEDTQYF
TRBD1 | TRBJ1-1 | TRBV20-1 | NA | TGCAGTGCTCCGGGACAGGGAATCAACACTGAAGCTTTCTTT | CSAPGQGINTEAFF
NA | TRBJ2-7 | TRBV19 | NA | TGTGCCAGTAGTGCCCCGAGGGACTACGAGCAGTACTTC | CASSAPRDYEQYF
TRBD2 | TRBJ2-1 | TRBV7-2 | NA | TGTGCCAGCAGCTTAGTGGGGACTAGCGCCAACAATGAGCAGTTCTTC | CASSLVGTSANNEQFF
TRBD1 | TRBJ1-1 | TRBV6-2/TRBV6-3 | few | TGTGCCAGCAGGGACAGGGGGCGGACTGAAGCTTTCTTT | CASRDRGRTEAFF
TRBD1 | TRBJ1-6 | TRBV4-2 | NA | TGTGCCAGCAGCCAAGAGGGCAGACAGGGTTATAATTCACCCCTCCACTTT | CASSQEGRQGYNSPLHF
NA | TRBJ2-3 | TRBV14 | few | TGTGCCAGCAGCCGCATCGGGGGACGCACAGATACGCAGTATTTT | CASSRIGGRTDTQYF
TRBD1 | TRBJ1-1 | TRBV11-2 | NA | TGTGCCAGCAGCTTAGATGGGGTGGGGGGACAGGGGGCTGAAGCTTTCTTT | CASSLDGVGGQGAEAFF
TRBD2 | TRBJ2-3 | TRBV27 | few | TGTGCCAGCCGTCCCGGGACTAGCGAGGATACGCAGTATTTT | CASRPGTSEDTQYF
NA | TRBJ2-6 | TRBV27 | few | TGTGCCAGCAGTTTTCGACAGATTAACTCTGGGGCCAACGTCCTGACTTTC | CASSFRQINSGANVLTF
NA | TRBJ2-2 | TRBV10-3 | few | TGTGCCATCAGTGATGAACCGACCGGGGAGCTGTTTTTT | CAISDEPTGELFF
TRBD1 | TRBJ1-2 | TRBV6-6 | NA | TGTGCCAGCAGAACGGGACAGGGGAACTATGGCTACACCTTC | CASRTGQGNYGYTF
TRBD1 | TRBJ2-1 | TRBV6-5 | NA | TGTGCCAGCAAAAAGGACAGGGGTAAGAATGAGCAGTTCTTC | CASKKDRGKNEQFF
TRBD2 | TRBJ2-1 | TRBV27 | few | TGTGCCAGCAGGGCTAGCGGGGGGCCCGATGAGCAGTTCTTC | CASRASGGPDEQFF
TRBD2 | TRBJ2-7 | TRBV4-3 | many | TGCGCCAGCAGCCAGGACGGGACTAGCGGAAACGAGCAGTACTTC | CASSQDGTSGNEQYF
TRBD2 | TRBJ2-2 | TRBV4-3 | many | TGCGCCAGTAGTGGACTAGCGGGGGGGCAGGACGGGGAGCTGTTTTTT | CASSGLAGGQDGELFF
TRBD1 | TRBJ2-7 | TRBV7-9 | few | TGTGCCAGCAGCCGACAGGGGATCGAGCAGTACTTC | CASSRQGIEQYF
NA | TRBJ2-1 | TRBV7-9 | NA | TGTGCCAGCACGACAGGACAACGAACCGCCTACAATGAGCAGTTCTTC | CASTTGQRTAYNEQFF
TRBD2 | TRBJ2-1 | TRBV2 | few | TGTGCCAGCAGTGAAGGGACGGGAGGTGGTAATGAGCAGTTCTTC | CASSEGTGGGNEQFF
NA | TRBJ1-4 | TRBV5-6 | few | TGTGCCAGCAGACCCGGACAGTTGGCTAATGAAAAACTGTTTTTT | CASRPGQLANEKLFF
TRBD2 | TRBJ2-5 | TRBV6-2/TRBV6-3 | few | TGTGCCAGCAGTTACTCCAGCGGGGGAGCAGCCAAAGAGACCCAGTACTTC | CASSYSSGGAAKETQYF
TRBD1 | TRBJ2-1 | TRBV5-1 | few | TGCGCCAGCAGCCCCGACGGGACAGGCTACAATGAGCAGTTCTTC | CASSPDGTGYNEQFF
TRBD1 | TRBJ2-5 | TRBV20-1 | many | TGCAGTGCGACGACAGGGAAAAAGACCCAGTACTTC | CSATTGKKTQYF
TRBD1 | TRBJ1-6 | TRBV6-5 | NA | TGTGCCAGCAGTCAGACAGGGATAGGGTCACCCCTCCACTTT | CASSQTGIGSPLHF
TRBD1 | TRBJ1-1 | TRBV18 | few | TGTGCCAGCTCACGATCTAACAGGGGGACATTGAACACTGAAGCTTTCTTT | CASSRSNRGTLNTEAFF
NA | TRBJ1-2 | TRBV5-7 | many | TGTGCCAGCAGCTTGAACAACTATGGCTACACCTTC | CASSLNNYGYTF
NA | TRBJ2-7 | TRBV7-2 | many | TGTGCCAGCAGCTTAGGGGCAGTCCCCTACGAGCAGTACTTC | CASSLGAVPYEQYF
TRBD1 | TRBJ2-3 | TRBV28 | NA | TGTGCCAGCAGTTTTGCCGGGACAGGGGCAGATACGCAGTATTTT | CASSFAGTGADTQYF
NA | TRBJ2-7 | TRBV20-1 | NA | TGCAATGTCAGGATGCGAGATCACGCGTACGAGCAGTACTTC | CNVRMRDHAYEQYF
NA | TRBJ2-2 | TRBV4-1 | NA | TGCGCCAGCAGCCAAGCCCTTGGGGCCGGCGGGGAGCTGTTTTTT | CASSQALGAGGELFF
NA | TRBJ1-1 | TRBV20-1 | NA | TGCAGTGCTAGCTACAGGGTGACCACTGAAGCTTTCTTT | CSASYRVTTEAFF
NA | TRBJ2-5 | TRBV6-5 | many | TGTGCCAGCAGTTTTTACGGTGACCCGACAGATCAAGAGACCCAGTACTTC | CASSFYGDPTDQETQYF
TRBD1 | TRBJ2-3 | TRBV7-8 | NA | TGTGCCAGCAGCCCGGGGGACAGGCCTCGGGTCCAGCAGTATTTT | CASSPGDRPRVQQYF
NA | TRBJ1-2 | TRBV7-9 | few | TGTGCCAGCAGCTTCTACTTGCCGGGCACCTTC | CASSFYLPGTF
NA | TRBJ1-5 | TRBV6-6 | NA | TGTGCCAGCAGTTACGGGGAGGTCAGCAATCAGCCCCAGCATTTT | CASSYGEVSNQPQHF
TRBD2 | TRBJ2-2 | TRBV30 | NA | TGTGCCTCGGAAGGACTAGCAGGGTCGAACACCGGGGAGCTGTTTTTT | CASEGLAGSNTGELFF
NA | TRBJ1-2 | TRBV7-9 | few | TGTGCCAGCGGGGGCGCTGACTATGGCTACACCTTC | CASGGADYGYTF
NA | TRBJ2-1 | TRBV29-1 | NA | TGCAGCGTTGACTTATTATACAATGAGCAGTTCTTC | CSVDLLYNEQFF
TRBD1 | TRBJ2-7 | TRBV29-1 | few | TGCAGCGTTGTTGGGGGACAGTCCTACGAGCAGTACTTC | CSVVGGQSYEQYF
NA | TRBJ1-2 | TRBV29-1 | NA | TGCAGCGTTGAGGCGGTCCGGGATGGCTACACCTTC | CSVEAVRDGYTF
TRBD2 | TRBJ2-1 | TRBV11-2 | NA | TGTGCCAGCAGCGCTGGGACTAGCGGGGGCCCCATAATATCCTACAATGAGCAGTTCTTC | CASSAGTSGGPIISYNEQFF
NA | TRBJ2-7 | TRBV20-1 | few | TGCAGTGCAGGGCGGTTGAGCTCCTACGAGCAGTACTTC | CSAGRLSSYEQYF
NA | TRBJ1-5 | TRBV7-2 | NA | TGTGCCAGCAGCTTTTGGCCCCCGGACAGCAGCAATCAGCCCCAGCATTTT | CASSFWPPDSSNQPQHF
TRBD2 | TRBJ2-5 | TRBV20-1 | few | TGCAGTGCACCATCTCCCAGCGGGAGGCAAGAGACCCAGTACTTC | CSAPSPSGRQETQYF
NA | TRBJ2-7 | TRBV7-9 | NA | TGTGCCAGCAGCCCCTGGGGTTCTAGCGAGCAGTACTTC | CASSPWGSSEQYF
TRBD1 | TRBJ2-5 | TRBV15 | few | TGTGCCACCAGCAGAGTTATGGGTCCGTCCAGGGGGCAAGAGACCCAGTACTTC | CATSRVMGPSRGQETQYF
TRBD2 | TRBJ2-1 | TRBV14 | many | TGTGCCAGCAGCCAACTAACTAGCGGGTCTAACAATGAGCAGTTCTTC | CASSQLTSGSNNEQFF
NA | TRBJ2-7 | TRBV28 | many | TGTGCCAGCAGTTTAATGGGTCAGGGTGACTACCCCTACGAGCAGTACTTC | CASSLMGQGDYPYEQYF